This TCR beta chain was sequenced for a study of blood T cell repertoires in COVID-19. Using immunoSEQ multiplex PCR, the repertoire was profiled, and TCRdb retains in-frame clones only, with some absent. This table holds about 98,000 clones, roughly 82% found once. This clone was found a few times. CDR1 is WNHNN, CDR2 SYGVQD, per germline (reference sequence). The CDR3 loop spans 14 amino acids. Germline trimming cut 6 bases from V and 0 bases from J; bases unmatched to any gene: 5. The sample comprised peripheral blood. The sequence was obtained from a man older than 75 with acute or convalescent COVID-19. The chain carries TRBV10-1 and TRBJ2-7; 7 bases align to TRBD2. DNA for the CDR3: TGCGCCAGCAGCCCCGGGGGGAGCTCCTACGAGCAGTACTTC. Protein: CASSPGGSSYEQYF.